The sequence of this TCR beta chain was determined in a study of blood T cell repertoires in COVID-19 (TCRdb year 2020). General notes on the study: Collaborator samples came from the United States, Italy and Spain and covered acute and convalescent phases of COVID-19. The dataset comprised deeply sampled blood TCRbeta repertoires from subjects exposed to, actively infected with, or recovered from COVID-19. Where available, HLA class I and class II types were obtained from metadata supplied by the sample provider rather than from assay-based typing. Nearly every sample came with metadata listing a de-identified subject ID, COVID-19 status, age in years and sex. The repertoires were released in a freely available public database meant as a resource for research on the immune response to SARS-CoV-2. The samples were drawn from the first 160 participants of the ongoing ImmuneRACE study and from 1,254 subjects provided by 6 global collaborators. The material from the prospective study consisted of cDNA or gDNA derived from T cells, B-cell-depleted T cells, or PBMCs.

The CDR3 starts with the cysteine, ends with the phenylalanine, and has 16 residues. The entry retains the CDR3 DNA only, 48 bases that are in frame from base 1. Looking up the germline V gene yields CDR1 KGHSH and CDR2 LQKENI. The germline V and J ends show losses of 7 bases and 1 base respectively, and no gene match explains 10 bases of the junction. TCRbeta CDR3 regions were amplified from genomic DNA using the immunoSEQ Assay, a bias-controlled multiplex PCR. From the authors' description of their analysis: The number of nucleated cells in each sample was estimated from the amplification of reference gene primers within the assay. To quantify the absolute abundance of each unique TCRbeta CDR3 rearrangement, sequence reads were collapsed and filtered. For each sample, productive Simpson clonality was calculated by taking the square root of Simpson's diversity index across productive rearrangements. Imported from immuneACCESS, the table was reduced by TCRdb to in-frame sequences with V and J called. These copies leave out some clones; in studies compared against another copy, an unresolved V gene accounts for under half, and the cause of the remainder is not known. The V and J calls and clone size are taken from that table; D and trimming were inferred from the DNA. For this sample the table gives about 130,000 clones, of which about 86% were detected only once. The leading ten clones occupy 3.8% of the sample.

Findings and caveats that apply to the study as a whole: The amount of clinical and demographic metadata varied by source and participant and was provided uncurated.

Concerning this clone itself: The antigen it recognizes is unknown. No quality values exist for individual bases; no much larger clone is one base distant.

Collaborating institutions collected whole blood in K2EDTA tubes following their own protocols. For TCRbeta analysis, collaborator samples were shipped as frozen whole blood, as isolated PBMCs, or as DNA extracted from either sample type. The rearrangement joined TRBV18 to TRBJ1-1; TRBD1 matches 9 bases in the middle. The origin of this receptor is a woman aged 45-65 years with acute or convalescent COVID-19. Material: peripheral blood. The CDR3: CASFPSPGQGNTEAFF. The DNA reads TGTGCCAGCTTTCCGTCCCCGGGACAGGGGAACACTGAAGCTTTCTTT.